The following is a T cell receptor (beta chain) sequence with its context. How the authors handled the data: Nucleated cell number was recorded as an estimate derived from reference gene primer amplification. Sequenced by immunoSEQ multiplex PCR; TCRdb stores in-frame clones only, minus some. V, J and clone size reflect that table, while D and trimming were determined from the DNA. This sample carries 170,000 or so clones, 65% to 90% of them seen once, and the ten largest clones take 1.5%. V lost 6 bases and J 4 bases, leaving 18 bases between the germline ends. CDR1 is MNHEY, CDR2 SVGAGI, per germline. The CDR3 has 15 amino acids. The data were taken from a study of blood T cell repertoires in COVID-19. Study-level background: Material from acute and convalescent COVID-19 was sourced from the United States, Italy and Spain.

The sequence derives from a human donor in a cohort sampled during active COVID-19. The specimen was peripheral blood. The chain employs TRBV6-5 and TRBJ1-1; possibly TRBD1 for D (6 bases). This CDR3 reads CASRVDSGSVTEAFF. In nucleotides, the CDR3 is TGTGCCAGCAGGGTGGACAGCGGGAGTGTCACTGAAGCTTTCTTT.